This is a list of T cell receptor beta chains from one sample in a study of neurological immune-mediated disorders. TCRdb re-called the 5' RACE reads through MiXCR, storing one row per CDR3 protein. Here the sample spans around 80,000 distinct CDR3 sequences, 10% being singletons. What was sequenced was PBMCs. These receptors all stem from a man aged 40-49 years in good health. The CDR3 runs from the conserved cysteine through the conserved F or W. Each record gives: D gene, clone size, V gene, J gene, CDR3 DNA, CDR3 protein. A D gene is named only where the DNA matches it firmly. Not all rows give a size; the values are once, few, many and, for expanded clones, a class.

D: TRBD2; size: many; V: TRBV6-1; J: TRBJ2-3; DNA: TGTGCCAGCAGTCGTTGGGGGGGGAACACAGATACGCAGTATTTT; CDR3: CASSRWGGNTDTQYF
D: -; size: many; V: TRBV15; J: TRBJ2-5; DNA: TGTGCCACCAGCAGATGGACAGCAGAGACCCAGTACTTC; CDR3: CATSRWTAETQYF
D: -; size: many; V: TRBV5-1; J: TRBJ1-1; DNA: TGCGCCAGCAGCTTGGCCACAGGCGTGTACACTGAAGCTTTCTTT; CDR3: CASSLATGVYTEAFF
D: -; size: many; V: TRBV12-3/TRBV12-4; J: TRBJ2-2; DNA: TGTGCCAGCAGTGACTCTTCCACCGGGGAGCTGTTTTTT; CDR3: CASSDSSTGELFF
D: -; size: -; V: TRBV9; J: TRBJ2-1; DNA: TGTGCCAGCAGCGGGACCCGTACGGACGAGCAGTTCTTC; CDR3: CASSGTRTDEQFF
D: TRBD2; size: many; V: TRBV3-1; J: TRBJ2-7; DNA: TGTGCCAGCAGCCAACCTGGACTAGCTAAGTACTTC; CDR3: CASSQPGLAKYF
D: TRBD2; size: many; V: TRBV9; J: TRBJ2-1; DNA: TGTGCCAGCAGCGGGGGGACTAGCGCCAACAATGAGCAGTTCTTC; CDR3: CASSGGTSANNEQFF
D: -; size: many; V: TRBV11-2; J: TRBJ2-1; DNA: TGTGCCAGCAGCTTAGTCATGGGGTCCTACAATGAGCAGTTCTTC; CDR3: CASSLVMGSYNEQFF
D: TRBD2; size: many; V: TRBV15; J: TRBJ2-1; DNA: TGTGCCACCAGCGTTGGACTAGCGGGTTACAATGAGCAGTTCTTC; CDR3: CATSVGLAGYNEQFF
D: TRBD1; size: many; V: TRBV10-3; J: TRBJ1-5; DNA: TGTGCCATCAGTGCCGTCCCGGAGGGCAGGGGGGTCAATCAGCCCCAGCATTTT; CDR3: CAISAVPEGRGVNQPQHF
D: TRBD2; size: many; V: TRBV2; J: TRBJ2-1; DNA: TGTGCCAGCAAGGTTGATAGCGGGGATTACAATGAGCAGTTCTTC; CDR3: CASKVDSGDYNEQFF
D: -; size: many; V: TRBV5-1; J: TRBJ2-1; DNA: TGCGCCAGCAGCTTCCTAGGGAACGGAGGGGACAATGAGCAGTTCTTC; CDR3: CASSFLGNGGDNEQFF
D: TRBD2; size: many; V: TRBV6-6; J: TRBJ2-3; DNA: TGTGCCAGCAGTTCGAAGGGGCGGGAGAGCACAGATACGCAGTATTTT; CDR3: CASSSKGRESTDTQYF
D: TRBD2; size: -; V: TRBV27; J: TRBJ2-1; DNA: TGTGCCAGCAGGCCGGGACTAGCCTACAATGAGCAGTTCTTC; CDR3: CASRPGLAYNEQFF
D: TRBD1; size: many; V: TRBV5-5; J: TRBJ2-1; DNA: TGTGCCAGCATGGCCGGGACAGCCTCCTACAATGAGCAGTTCTTC; CDR3: CASMAGTASYNEQFF
D: -; size: medium-sized; V: TRBV4-2; J: TRBJ2-6; DNA: TGTGCCAGCAGCCAAGTCCCAGGGGCTGGGGCCAACGTCCTGACTTTC; CDR3: CASSQVPGAGANVLTF
D: TRBD1; size: many; V: TRBV29-1; J: TRBJ1-2; DNA: TGCAGCGCTTCGGGACAGGGCTATGGCTACACCTTC; CDR3: CSASGQGYGYTF
D: -; size: many; V: TRBV29-1; J: TRBJ2-3; DNA: TGCAGCGAATTAGGGGCAGGGACTCCAGATACGCAGTATTTT; CDR3: CSELGAGTPDTQYF
D: -; size: many; V: TRBV7-9; J: TRBJ1-1; DNA: TGTGCCAGCAGCTTGGCAGAGCTTGATAACACTGAAGCTTTCTTT; CDR3: CASSLAELDNTEAFF
D: -; size: many; V: TRBV20-1; J: TRBJ1-1; DNA: TGCAGTGCTCCCCGGGCCACTGAAGCTTTCTTT; CDR3: CSAPRATEAFF
D: TRBD1; size: many; V: TRBV29-1; J: TRBJ2-3; DNA: TGCAGCGTCCACAGGGGTCCTAGCACAGATACGCAGTATTTT; CDR3: CSVHRGPSTDTQYF
D: TRBD2; size: many; V: TRBV11-1; J: TRBJ2-7; DNA: TGTGCCAGCAGCTTGACGTTTGGGGCGGGAGTCTCCGAGCAGTACTTC; CDR3: CASSLTFGAGVSEQYF
D: -; size: many; V: TRBV20-1; J: TRBJ1-2; DNA: TGCAGTTCCTACGGGGCTTATGGCTACACCTTC; CDR3: CSSYGAYGYTF